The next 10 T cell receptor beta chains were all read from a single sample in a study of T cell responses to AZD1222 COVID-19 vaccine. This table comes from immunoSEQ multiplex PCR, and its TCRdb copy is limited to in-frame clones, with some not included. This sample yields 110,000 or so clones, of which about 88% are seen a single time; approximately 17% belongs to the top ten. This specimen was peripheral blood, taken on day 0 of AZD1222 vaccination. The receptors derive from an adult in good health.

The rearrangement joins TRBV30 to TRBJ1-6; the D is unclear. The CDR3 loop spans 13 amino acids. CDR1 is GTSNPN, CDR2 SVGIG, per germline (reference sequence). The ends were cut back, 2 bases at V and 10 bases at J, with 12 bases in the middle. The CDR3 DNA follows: TGTGCCTGGAGTCTGGACTCAACATCACCCCTCCACTTT. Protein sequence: CAWSLDSTSPLHF.

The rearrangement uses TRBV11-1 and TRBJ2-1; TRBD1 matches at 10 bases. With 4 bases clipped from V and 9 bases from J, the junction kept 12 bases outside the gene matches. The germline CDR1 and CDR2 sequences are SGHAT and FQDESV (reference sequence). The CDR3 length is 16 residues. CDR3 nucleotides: TGTGCCAGCAGCTCGGACAGGGGGGCTGGGGATGGTGAGCAGTTCTTC. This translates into CASSSDRGAGDGEQFF.

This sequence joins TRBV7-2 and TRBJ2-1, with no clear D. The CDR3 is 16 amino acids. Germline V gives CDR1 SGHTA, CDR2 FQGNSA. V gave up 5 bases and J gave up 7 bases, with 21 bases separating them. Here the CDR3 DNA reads TGTGCCAGCAGCCGCGACTTTGCAGCTCTACGGAATGAGCAGTTCTTC. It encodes CASSRDFAALRNEQFF.

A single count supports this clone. Written as DNA, the CDR3 is TGTGCCAGCAGCTTAGAGGGTGGAATTACCCTCAATTACAATGAGCAGTTCTTC. Amino acid sequence: CASSLEGGITLNYNEQFF. The rearrangement links TRBV7-6 to TRBJ2-1; no firm D call. This CDR3 spans 18 amino acids. V lost 1 base and J lost 4, with 20 bases in between. Germline V gene sequence: CDR1 SGHVS, CDR2 FNYEAQ.

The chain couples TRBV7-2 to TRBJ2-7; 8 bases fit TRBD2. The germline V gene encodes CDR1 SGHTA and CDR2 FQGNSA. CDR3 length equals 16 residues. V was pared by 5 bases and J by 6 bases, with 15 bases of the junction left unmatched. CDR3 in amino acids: CASSPAPHGSGGEQYF. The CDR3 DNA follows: TGTGCCAGCAGCCCCGCCCCTCATGGGAGCGGGGGCGAGCAGTACTTC.

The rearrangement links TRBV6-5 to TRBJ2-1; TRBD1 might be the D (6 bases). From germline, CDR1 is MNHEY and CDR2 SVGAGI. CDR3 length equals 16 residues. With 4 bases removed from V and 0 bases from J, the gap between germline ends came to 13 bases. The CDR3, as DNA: TGTGCCAGCAGTTCCCGGACAGCATCCTCCTACAATGAGCAGTTCTTC. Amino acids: CASSSRTASSYNEQFF.

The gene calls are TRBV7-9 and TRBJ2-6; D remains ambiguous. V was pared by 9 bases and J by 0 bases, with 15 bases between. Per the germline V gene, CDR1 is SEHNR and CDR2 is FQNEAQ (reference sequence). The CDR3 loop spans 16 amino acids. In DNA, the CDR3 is TGTGCCAGTGGTGGGCAGGAGAGCTCTGGGGCCAACGTCCTGACTTTC. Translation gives CASGGQESSGANVLTF. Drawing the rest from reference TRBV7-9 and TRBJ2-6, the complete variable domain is DTGVSQNPRHKITKRGQNVTFRCDPISEHNRLYWYRQTLGQGPEFLTYFQNEAQLEKSRLLSDRFSAERPKGSFSTLEIQRTEQGDSAMYLCASGGQESSGANVLTFGAGSRLTVL.

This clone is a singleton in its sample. CDR3 sequence reads: CASSSPASYEQYF. The CDR3, as DNA: TGTGCCAGCAGCTCCCCCGCCTCCTACGAGCAGTACTTC. The V and J genes are TRBV7-9 and TRBJ2-7; D gene ambiguous. The CDR3 is made up of 13 amino acids. V lost 4 bases to trimming and J lost 0 bases, with 7 bases between them. In germline, CDR1 is SEHNR, CDR2 FQNEAQ (reference sequence).

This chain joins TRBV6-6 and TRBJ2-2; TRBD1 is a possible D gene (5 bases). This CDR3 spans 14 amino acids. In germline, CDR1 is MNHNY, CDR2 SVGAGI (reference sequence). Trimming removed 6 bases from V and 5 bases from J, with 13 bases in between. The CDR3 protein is CASSSTVLTGELFF. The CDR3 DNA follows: TGTGCCAGCAGCTCGACAGTCCTAACCGGGGAGCTGTTTTTT.

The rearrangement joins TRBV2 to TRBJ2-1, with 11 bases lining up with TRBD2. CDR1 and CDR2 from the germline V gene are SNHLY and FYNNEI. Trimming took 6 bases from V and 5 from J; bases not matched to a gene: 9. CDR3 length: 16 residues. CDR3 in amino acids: CASRDPGLAENNEQFF. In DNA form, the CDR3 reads TGTGCCAGCAGGGACCCGGGACTAGCGGAAAACAATGAGCAGTTCTTC.